What follows describes a single T cell receptor (beta chain). These data originate in a study of CD8 T cells in Susac syndrome. The germline V gene has CDR1 SGHRS and CDR2 YFSETQ. The CDR3 has 13 residues. The V end was cut by 3 bases, the J end by 1 base, with 7 bases between. RNA in amounts of roughly 0.5 to 1 ug was reverse transcribed with random hexamers. TCR beta CDR3 was amplified by immunoSEQ multiplex PCR. This amplification extended across 54 Vbeta and 13 Jbeta segments. TCRdb re-called the immunoSEQ multiplex PCR reads with MiXCR, one entry per CDR3 protein. The data show about 130,000 distinct CDR3 sequences, around 93% seen once.

J is TRBJ1-1 and V is TRBV5-1; D is possibly TRBD1 (6 bases). The receptor was isolated from a human donor with Susac syndrome. The sequenced material came from CD8+ T cells from PBMCs. CDR3 sequence (DNA): TGCGCCAGCAGCTGGGGACAGAACACTGAAGCTTTCTTT. As protein: CASSWGQNTEAFF.